One sample yielded the 13 T cell receptor beta chains listed below, sequenced in a study of Ad26.COV2.S vaccination and SARS-CoV-2 variants. Libraries were prepared by immunoSEQ multiplex PCR; TCRdb keeps only in-frame clonotypes and omits some of them. The sample has 440,000 or so clones, about 90% seen once. Treatment specified: roughly 18 received Ad26.COV2.S at low or high dose, single or two shots; about 5 received placebo; per-sample allocation not given. Collection of the samples took place on day 63 after the first injection of vaccine or placebo. This material consisted of peripheral blood, taken in a trial of Ad26.COV2.S vaccine versus placebo. Every receptor here comes from a person between 18 and 59 years old who received the Ad26.COV2.S COVID-19 vaccine or a placebo.

This clone appeared once. The V gene is TRBV18, the J gene TRBJ2-5, with D possibly TRBD1 on 5 matching bases. The length of the CDR3 is 12 residues. CDR1 is KGHSH and CDR2 is LQKENI in the germline V gene. Trimming left V 4 bases short and J 5 bases short, with 8 bases between. The CDR3 DNA reads as TGTGCCAGCTCACTAAAGGGGGAGACCCAGTACTTC. This encodes CASSLKGETQYF.

V is TRBV11-2 and J is TRBJ1-1; D perhaps matches TRBD1 (5 bases). The ends were cut back, 6 bases at V and 9 bases at J, with 14 bases in the middle. The CDR3 spans 12 residues. Germline CDR1 reads SGHAT; CDR2 reads FQNNGV. In DNA form, the CDR3 reads TGTGCCAGCAGAACCCACCGGGACCAAGCTTTCTTT. Encoded protein: CASRTHRDQAFF.

The chain employs TRBV28 and TRBJ2-2; D perhaps matches TRBD2 (6 bases). The CDR3 loop spans 13 amino acids. The V end was cut by 9 bases, the J end by 5 bases, with 13 bases between. CDR1 MDHEN and CDR2 SYDVKM come from the germline V gene. The CDR3 here is CASTGLPTGELFF. CDR3 coding DNA: TGTGCCAGTACGGGACTTCCTACCGGGGAGCTGTTTTTT.

The rearrangement joins TRBV28 to TRBJ1-1; a weak D match, TRBD1 (5 bases). The length of the CDR3 is 16 residues. Germline CDR1 is MDHEN and CDR2 is SYDVKM. Trimming stripped 1 base from V and 7 bases from J, with 19 bases between. CDR3 in amino acids: CASSLSGTPRGGEAFF. CDR3 nucleotides: TGTGCCAGCAGTTTATCGGGTACACCCCGCGGGGGTGAAGCTTTCTTT.

The rearrangement uses TRBV15 and TRBJ2-5; TRBD1 aligns across 7 bases. CDR1 LNHNV and CDR2 YYDKDF come from the germline V gene (reference sequence). The CDR3 contains 15 residues. V lost 4 bases, J lost 5 bases, and 10 bases stayed unmatched. The CDR3 reads CATSTQTGSVETQYF. CDR3 DNA sequence: TGTGCCACCAGCACCCAGACAGGGTCGGTTGAGACCCAGTACTTC. The variable domain in full, completed from reference TRBV15 and TRBJ2-5, reads DAMVIQNPRYQVTQFGKPVTLSCSQTLNHNVMYWYQQKSSQAPKLLFHYYDKDFNNEADTPDNFQSRRPNTSFCFLDIRSPGLGDTAMYLCATSTQTGSVETQYFGPGTRLLVL.

This chain uses TRBV2 with TRBJ2-5; D may correspond to TRBD1 or TRBD2 (6 bases each). The V end lost 1 base, the J end lost 4 bases, and 13 bases lay between the germline ends. Per the germline V gene, CDR1 is SNHLY and CDR2 is FYNNEI. The CDR3 has 15 residues. CDR3 bases: TGTGCCAGCAGTGAAGGGAGGGGGTATCGAGAGACCCAGTACTTC. This sequence encodes CASSEGRGYRETQYF.

This rearrangement joins TRBV19 to TRBJ1-5; D perhaps matches TRBD1 (6 bases). The V and J ends lost 4 bases and 5 bases respectively, with 21 bases between them. The CDR3 runs 17 residues. The germline V gene encodes CDR1 LNHDA and CDR2 SQIVND (reference sequence). The CDR3 nucleotides are TGTGCCAGTAGTAATGTTCCGCCGGGACAAGGTTATCAGCCCCAGCATTTT. Translated: CASSNVPPGQGYQPQHF. The complete variable domain, with remaining parts taken from reference TRBV19 and TRBJ1-5, reads DGGITQSPKYLFRKEGQNVTLSCEQNLNHDAMYWYRQDPGQGLRLIYYSQIVNDFQKGDIAEGYSVSREKKESFPLTVTSAQKNPTAFYLCASSNVPPGQGYQPQHFGDGTRLSIL.

The chain joins TRBV7-9 to TRBJ1-2; no definite D call. The germline gives CDR1 SEHNR, CDR2 FQNEAQ (reference sequence). V was cut by 3 bases and J by 0 bases, with 5 bases left in between. This CDR3 contains 13 residues. CDR3 DNA sequence: TGTGCCAGCAGCTTTCCTACTAACTATGGCTACACCTTC. The encoded protein is CASSFPTNYGYTF.

This rearrangement joins TRBV29-1 to TRBJ2-2; TRBD2 agrees at 15 bases. The CDR3 sequence is 17 residues long. CDR1 and CDR2 (germline): SQVTM, ANQGSEA. V trimming: 3 bases; J trimming: 4 bases; junction bases outside the gene matches: 6. CDR3 sequence reads: CSVDIPGLAGGTGELFF. CDR3 DNA sequence: TGCAGCGTTGACATCCCGGGACTAGCGGGAGGCACCGGGGAGCTGTTTTTT.

V gene TRBV7-9 combines with J gene TRBJ1-2, with a tentative D call TRBD1 (6 bases). The germline V gene has CDR1 SEHNR and CDR2 FQNEAQ (reference sequence). Trimming pared 5 bases from V and 8 bases from J, leaving 30 bases between. The CDR3 is 18 amino acids. The CDR3 reads CASSRRAVGAREVNGYTF. Written as DNA, the CDR3 is TGTGCCAGCAGCCGCAGGGCGGTGGGGGCCAGGGAGGTAAACGGCTACACCTTC. The variable domain in full, completed from reference TRBV7-9 and TRBJ1-2, reads DTGVSQNPRHKITKRGQNVTFRCDPISEHNRLYWYRQTLGQGPEFLTYFQNEAQLEKSRLLSDRFSAERPKGSFSTLEIQRTEQGDSAMYLCASSRRAVGAREVNGYTFGSGTRLTVV.

The rearrangement links TRBV5-1 to TRBJ2-7; D may correspond to TRBD1 or TRBD2 (5 bases each). The V and J ends lost 1 base and 2 bases respectively, with 10 bases between them. The germline V gene encodes CDR1 SGHRS and CDR2 YFSETQ. The CDR3 loop spans 14 amino acids. CDR3 sequence reads: CASSLRDGPYEQYF. The CDR3 DNA sequence: TGCGCCAGCAGCTTGAGGGACGGCCCCTACGAGCAGTACTTC.

The V and J genes are TRBV2 and TRBJ2-6; D uncertain. Germline CDR1 reads SNHLY; CDR2 reads FYNNEI. The CDR3 runs to 16 residues. V lost 6 bases and J 0 bases, leaving 12 bases between the germline ends. CDR3: CASRGPPGSGANVLTF. The CDR3 coding sequence is TGTGCCAGCAGGGGCCCTCCTGGCTCTGGGGCCAACGTCCTGACTTTC.

This chain connects TRBV5-6 to TRBJ1-6; weak D call: TRBD1 (5 bases). This CDR3 has 14 residues. Trimming cost V 0 bases and J 9 bases, with 10 bases left between them. CDR1 is SGHDT and CDR2 is YYEEEE in the germline V gene. The CDR3 reads CASSLVQGSSPLHF. CDR3 in DNA: TGTGCCAGCAGCTTGGTGCAGGGAAGTTCACCCCTCCACTTT.